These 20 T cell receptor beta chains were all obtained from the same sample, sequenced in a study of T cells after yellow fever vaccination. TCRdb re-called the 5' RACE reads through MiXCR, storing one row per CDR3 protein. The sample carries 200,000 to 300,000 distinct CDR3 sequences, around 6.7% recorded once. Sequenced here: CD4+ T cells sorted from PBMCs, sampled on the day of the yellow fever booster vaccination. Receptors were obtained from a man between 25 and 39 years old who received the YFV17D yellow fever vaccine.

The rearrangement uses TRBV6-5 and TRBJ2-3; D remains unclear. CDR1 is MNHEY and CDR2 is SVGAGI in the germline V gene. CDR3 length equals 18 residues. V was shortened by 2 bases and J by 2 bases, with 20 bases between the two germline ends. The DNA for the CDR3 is TGTGCCAGCAGTTACGAGAGGTCGGGCCAGGCACTCACAGATACGCAGTATTTT. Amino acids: CASSYERSGQALTDTQYF.

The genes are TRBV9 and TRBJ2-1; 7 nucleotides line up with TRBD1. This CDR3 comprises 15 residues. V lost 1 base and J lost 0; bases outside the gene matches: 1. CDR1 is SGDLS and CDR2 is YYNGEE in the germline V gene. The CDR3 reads CASSVRDSSYNEQFF. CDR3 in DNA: TGTGCCAGCAGCGTAAGGGACAGCTCCTACAATGAGCAGTTCTTC.

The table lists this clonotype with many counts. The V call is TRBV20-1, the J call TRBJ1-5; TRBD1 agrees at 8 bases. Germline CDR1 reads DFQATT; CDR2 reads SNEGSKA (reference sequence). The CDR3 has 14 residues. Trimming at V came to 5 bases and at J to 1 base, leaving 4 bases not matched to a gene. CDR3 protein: CSAPRTGSNQPQHF. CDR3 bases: TGCAGTGCTCCCCGGACAGGGAGCAATCAGCCCCAGCATTTT.

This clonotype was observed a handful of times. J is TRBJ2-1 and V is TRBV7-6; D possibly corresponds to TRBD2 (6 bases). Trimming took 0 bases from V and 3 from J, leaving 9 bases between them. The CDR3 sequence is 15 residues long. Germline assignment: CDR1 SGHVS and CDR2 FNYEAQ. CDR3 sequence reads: CASSLAASDYNEQFF. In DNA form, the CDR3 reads TGTGCCAGCAGCTTAGCGGCTAGCGACTACAATGAGCAGTTCTTC.

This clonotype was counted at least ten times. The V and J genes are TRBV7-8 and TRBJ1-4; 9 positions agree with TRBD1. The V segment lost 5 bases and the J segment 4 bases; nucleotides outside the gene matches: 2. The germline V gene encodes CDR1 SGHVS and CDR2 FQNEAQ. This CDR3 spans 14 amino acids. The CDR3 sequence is CASSVGQGNEKLFF. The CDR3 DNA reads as TGTGCCAGCAGCGTGGGACAGGGTAATGAAAAACTGTTTTTT.

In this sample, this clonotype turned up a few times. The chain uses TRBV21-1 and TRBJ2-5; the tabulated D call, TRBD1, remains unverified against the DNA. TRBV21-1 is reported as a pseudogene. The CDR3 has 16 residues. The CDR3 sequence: CASSKAVGRARETQYF. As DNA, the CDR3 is TGTGCCAGCAGCAAAGCGGTTGGCAGGGCGCGAGAGACCCAGTACTTC.

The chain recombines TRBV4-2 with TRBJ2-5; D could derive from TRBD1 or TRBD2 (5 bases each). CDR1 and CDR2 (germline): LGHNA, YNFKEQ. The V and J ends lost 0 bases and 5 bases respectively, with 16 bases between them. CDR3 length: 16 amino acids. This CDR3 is CASSQDEGWQGETQYF. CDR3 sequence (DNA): TGTGCCAGCAGCCAAGATGAGGGCTGGCAGGGTGAGACCCAGTACTTC.

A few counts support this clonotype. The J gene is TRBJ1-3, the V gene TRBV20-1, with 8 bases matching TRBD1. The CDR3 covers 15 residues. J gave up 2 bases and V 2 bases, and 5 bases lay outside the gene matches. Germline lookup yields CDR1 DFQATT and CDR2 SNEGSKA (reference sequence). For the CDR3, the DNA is TGCAGTGCTAGACGACAGGGGACACCTGGAAACACCATATATTTT. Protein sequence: CSARRQGTPGNTIYF.

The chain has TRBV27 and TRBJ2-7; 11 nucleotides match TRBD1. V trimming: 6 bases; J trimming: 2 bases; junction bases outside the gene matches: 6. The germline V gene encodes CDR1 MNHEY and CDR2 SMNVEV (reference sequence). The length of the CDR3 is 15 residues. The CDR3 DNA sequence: TGTGCCAGCAGCCCCCGGACAGGGGGCACCTACGAGCAGTACTTC. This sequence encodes CASSPRTGGTYEQYF.

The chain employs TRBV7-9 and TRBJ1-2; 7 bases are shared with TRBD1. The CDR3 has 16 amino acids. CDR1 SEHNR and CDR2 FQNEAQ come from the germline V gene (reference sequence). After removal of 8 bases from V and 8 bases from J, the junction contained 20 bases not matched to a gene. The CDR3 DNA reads TGTGCCAGCGACTACTCGGCAGGGGGTGAGGCTAGCGGCTACACCTTC. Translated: CASDYSAGGEASGYTF.

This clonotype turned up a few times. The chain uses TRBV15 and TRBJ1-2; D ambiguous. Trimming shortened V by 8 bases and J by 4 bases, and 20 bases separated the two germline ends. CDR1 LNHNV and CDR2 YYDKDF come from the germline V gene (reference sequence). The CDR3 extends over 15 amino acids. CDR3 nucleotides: TGTGCCACCCGGACGGAGAGCACCTACCTCTATGGCTACACCTTC. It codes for CATRTESTYLYGYTF.

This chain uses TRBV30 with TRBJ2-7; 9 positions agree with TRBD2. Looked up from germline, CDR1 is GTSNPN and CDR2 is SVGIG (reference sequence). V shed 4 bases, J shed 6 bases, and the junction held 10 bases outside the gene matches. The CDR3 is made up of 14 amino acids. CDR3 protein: CAWIRLAGSAEQYF. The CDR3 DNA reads TGTGCCTGGATCCGGCTAGCGGGATCGGCCGAGCAGTACTTC.

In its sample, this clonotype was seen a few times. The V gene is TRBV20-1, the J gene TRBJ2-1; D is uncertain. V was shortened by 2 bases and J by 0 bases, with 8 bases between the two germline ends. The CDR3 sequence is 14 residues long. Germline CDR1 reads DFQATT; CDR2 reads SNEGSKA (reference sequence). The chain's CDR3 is CSARTIFSYNEQFF. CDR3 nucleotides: TGCAGTGCTAGAACCATTTTCTCCTACAATGAGCAGTTCTTC.

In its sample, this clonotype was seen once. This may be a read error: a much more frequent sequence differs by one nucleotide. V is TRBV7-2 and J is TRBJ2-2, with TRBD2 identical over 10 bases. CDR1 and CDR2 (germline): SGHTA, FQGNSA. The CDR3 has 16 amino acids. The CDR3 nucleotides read TGTGCCAGCAGCTTAGTGGCTAGCGGGAGCAGCGGGGCGCTGTTTTTT. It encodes CASSLVASGSSGALFF. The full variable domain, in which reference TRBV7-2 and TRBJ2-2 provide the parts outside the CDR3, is GAGVSQSPSNKVTEKGKDVELRCDPISGHTALYWYRQSLGQGLEFLIYFQGNSAPDKSGLPSDRFSAERTGGSVSTLTIQRTQQEDSAVYLCASSLVASGSSGALFFGEGSRLTVL.

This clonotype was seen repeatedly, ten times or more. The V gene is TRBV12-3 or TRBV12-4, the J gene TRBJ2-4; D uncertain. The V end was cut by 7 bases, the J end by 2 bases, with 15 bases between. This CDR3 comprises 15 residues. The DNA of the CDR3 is TGTGCCAGCACCTTTAAAGGCGCTTCCAAAAACATTCAGTACTTC. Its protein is CASTFKGASKNIQYF.

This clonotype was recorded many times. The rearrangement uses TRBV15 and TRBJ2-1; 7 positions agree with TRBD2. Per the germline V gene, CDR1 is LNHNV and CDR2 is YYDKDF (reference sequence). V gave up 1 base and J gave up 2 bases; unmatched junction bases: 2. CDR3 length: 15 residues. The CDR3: CATSRGGGTYNEQFF. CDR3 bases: TGTGCCACCAGCAGAGGGGGGGGGACCTACAATGAGCAGTTCTTC.

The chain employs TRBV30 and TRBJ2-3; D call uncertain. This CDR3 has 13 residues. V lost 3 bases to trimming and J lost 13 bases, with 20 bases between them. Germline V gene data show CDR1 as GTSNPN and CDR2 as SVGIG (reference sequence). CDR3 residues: CAWRDQTESKEYF. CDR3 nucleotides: TGTGCCTGGAGGGACCAGACGGAGTCGAAGGAGTATTTT.

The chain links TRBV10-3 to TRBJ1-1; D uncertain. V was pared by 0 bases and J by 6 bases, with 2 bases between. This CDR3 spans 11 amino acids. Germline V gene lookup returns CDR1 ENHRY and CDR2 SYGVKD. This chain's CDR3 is CAISESSEAFF. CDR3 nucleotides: TGTGCCATCAGTGAGTCATCTGAAGCTTTCTTT.

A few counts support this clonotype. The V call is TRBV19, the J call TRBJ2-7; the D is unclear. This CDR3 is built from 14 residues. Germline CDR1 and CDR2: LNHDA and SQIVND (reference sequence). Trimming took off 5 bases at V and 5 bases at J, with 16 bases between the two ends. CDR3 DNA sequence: TGTGCCAGTAGTCCCCGAGTCAGGAGAGACGAGCAGTACTTC. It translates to CASSPRVRRDEQYF.

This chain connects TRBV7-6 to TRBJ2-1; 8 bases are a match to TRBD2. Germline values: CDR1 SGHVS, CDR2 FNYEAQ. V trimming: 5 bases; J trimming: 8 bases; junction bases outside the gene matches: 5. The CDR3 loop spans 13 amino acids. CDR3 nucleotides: TGTGCCAGCAGCGCCAGGACTAGCCATGAGCAGTTCTTC. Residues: CASSARTSHEQFF.